This TCR beta chain was captured in a study of blood T cell repertoires in COVID-19 (dated by TCRdb to 2020 to 2021). In the study overall: Samples from collaborators originated in the United States, Italy and Spain and spanned both the acute and convalescent phases of COVID-19. The repertoires were made available in a free public database intended to serve as a resource for research on the immune response to SARS-CoV-2. Where available, HLA class I and class II types were obtained from metadata supplied by the sample provider rather than from assay-based typing. Samples came from the ongoing ImmuneRACE study (first 160 participants) plus 1,254 subjects from 6 global collaborators. The prospective study material was composed of cDNA or gDNA derived from T cells, B-cell-depleted T cells, or PBMCs. Nearly every sample came with metadata listing a de-identified subject ID, COVID-19 status, age in years and sex. The dataset comprised deeply sampled blood TCRbeta repertoires from subjects exposed to, actively infected with, or recovered from COVID-19. What the research found in general, with its limitations: The quantity of clinical and demographic metadata differed by source and by participant and was supplied without curation.

Each collaborating institution followed its own protocols to collect whole blood in K2EDTA tubes. For TCRbeta analysis, collaborator samples were shipped as frozen whole blood, as isolated PBMCs, or as DNA extracted from either sample type. TCRbeta CDR3 regions were amplified from genomic DNA using the immunoSEQ Assay, a bias-controlled multiplex PCR. On the study's bioinformatics: The number of nucleated cells in each sample was estimated from the amplification of reference gene primers within the assay. Sequence reads were collapsed and filtered to measure the absolute abundance of every unique TCRbeta CDR3 rearrangement. For each sample, productive Simpson clonality was calculated as the square root of Simpson's diversity index over productive rearrangements. TCRdb stores this immuneACCESS table with in-frame sequences only. Part of the clones is absent; in the studies checked, under half of the shortfall reflects unresolved V genes, and no reason is known for the rest. V, J and clone size were drawn from that table, and D and trimming were deduced from the DNA. Recorded for this sample are around 110,000 clones; around four fifths of them occurred a single time. Less than 9% of the sample goes to the ten largest clones.

Here V drops 5 bases and J drops 4 bases, and the junction holds 6 bases not matched to any gene. The CDR3 runs 15 amino acids, cysteine and phenylalanine included. Here the CDR3 DNA is all that survives: 45 bases in frame from base 1. Sequences SGHAT (CDR1) and FQNNGV (CDR2) are obtained from the germline V gene. Comment on this clone: It has no known antigen specificity. It has no much larger one-base neighbor in the sample; base qualities were not kept.

Sequencing used peripheral blood. This receptor was obtained from a man in his 70s with active or convalescent COVID-19. The chain is assembled from TRBV11-2 and TRBJ1-2; the central 11 bases match TRBD1. The base sequence is TGTGCCAGCAGCACGGACAGGGGGCGCAGCTATGGCTACACCTTC. Translated, it reads CASSTDRGRSYGYTF.